The 6 T cell receptor beta chains given below trace back to one sample, sequenced in a study of a mutant IDH1 vaccine in newly diagnosed glioma. The time point: week 47, end of study. Every vaccination contained 300 ug of the mutant IDH1 20-mer peptide and was paired with topical imiquimod. These receptors are not linked to any known antigen. The table came from immunoSEQ multiplex PCR; TCRdb's copy has only in-frame clones and leaves some out. The top ten hold 3.5% to 4.5% of the sample, which has 50,000 or so clones, roughly 83% seen once. Sequences were derived from PBMCs, sampled from a glioma patient whose treatment included an IDH1 peptide vaccine. These receptors were collected from a woman in her 30s with glioma. Some clones in this sample may be carry-over from other donors' samples.

This clone was observed once. V is TRBV19 and J is TRBJ2-1; the match to TRBD2 covers 11 bases. The CDR3 length is 16 residues. Trimming took 7 bases from V and 4 from J; bases not matched to a gene: 9. Germline values: CDR1 LNHDA, CDR2 SQIVND (reference sequence). The CDR3 sequence: CASTRTSGLNYNEQFF. CDR3 in DNA: TGTGCCAGTACCCGGACTAGCGGGTTAAATTACAATGAGCAGTTCTTC.

The V and J genes are TRBV7-2 and TRBJ1-3; tentatively, D is TRBD1 (5 bases). This CDR3 has 17 amino acids. The germline V and J ends were trimmed by 5 bases and 3 bases, with 20 bases remaining between them. CDR1 and CDR2 from the germline V gene are SGHTA and FQGNSA. Here the CDR3 DNA reads TGTGCCAGCAGCGTGGGGGGAAGTGGGGCAATTGGAAACACCATATATTTT. This sequence encodes CASSVGGSGAIGNTIYF.

The genes are TRBV4-2 and TRBJ2-2; unclear D gene. The germline V and J ends were trimmed by 1 base and 6 bases, with 15 bases remaining between them. Germline V lookup: CDR1 LGHNA, CDR2 YNFKEQ. The CDR3 is 16 residues long. The CDR3 nucleotides read TGTGCCAGCAGCCAAGGAATAGGTCGGTCCCCCGGGGAGCTGTTTTTT. This codes for CASSQGIGRSPGELFF.

The chain carries TRBV10-3 and TRBJ2-5, with D possibly matching TRBD1 (6 bases). CDR3 length: 14 amino acids. Trimming pared 0 bases from V and 5 bases from J, leaving 10 bases between. CDR1 and CDR2 from the germline V gene are ENHRY and SYGVKD. CDR3 region: CAISESGARETQYF. In DNA, the CDR3 is TGTGCCATCAGTGAGTCGGGGGCGCGGGAGACCCAGTACTTC.

V is TRBV20-1 and J is TRBJ1-4; D unclear. The germline gives CDR1 DFQATT, CDR2 SNEGSKA (reference sequence). This CDR3 region has 10 residues. The CDR3 is CRKFSEKLFF. Here the CDR3 DNA reads TGCAGAAAGTTCAGTGAAAAACTGTTTTTT.

The V and J genes are TRBV6-5 and TRBJ1-2, with 7 bases identical to TRBD1. The V gene's germline CDR1 is MNHEY and CDR2 SVGAGI. V trimming: 6 bases; J trimming: 13 bases; junction bases outside the gene matches: 14. The CDR3 has 13 amino acids. CDR3 sequence reads: CASRQQGLAKATF. The CDR3 DNA follows: TGTGCCAGCAGACAACAGGGGCTTGCGAAAGCCACCTTC.